The 2 T cell receptor beta chains listed next were all sequenced from one sample in a study of response to subunit inactivated influenza vaccine. TCRdb itself ran the RT-PCR reads through MiXCR, one entry per CDR3 protein. The data contain about 520,000 distinct CDR3 sequences, around 7.7% of them singletons. Source: PBMCs from blood, taken approximately 25 months after vaccination. Receptor source: a man aged 45-69 years who received an inactivated influenza vaccine.

The rearrangement uses TRBV5-1 and TRBJ1-2; 7 bases align to TRBD1. CDR3 length: 13 amino acids. V lost 0 bases to trimming and J lost 8 bases; unmatched junction nucleotides: 4. Germline CDR1 is SGHRS and CDR2 is YFSETQ. CDR3 loop: CASSLEQGMGYTF. In DNA, the CDR3 is TGCGCCAGCAGCTTGGAACAGGGGATGGGCTACACCTTC.

Many counts were recorded for this clonotype. This chain links TRBV28 with TRBJ2-5, with 7 bases lining up with TRBD2. Germline V lookup: CDR1 MDHEN, CDR2 SYDVKM. The CDR3 consists of 14 residues. V lost 7 bases to trimming and J lost 3 bases; unmatched junction nucleotides: 8. The CDR3 DNA reads as TGTGCCAGCACCCCAGCGGGACGGGAAGAGACCCAGTACTTC. Translation gives CASTPAGREETQYF.